Listed below are T cell receptor beta chains from one sample, sequenced in a study of blood T cell repertoires in COVID-19. Method: immunoSEQ multiplex PCR; TCRdb's copy keeps in-frame clones and lacks some. The profile shows some 370,000 clones, 85% to 90% of them singletons. Sequencing used peripheral blood. These receptors came from a man aged 18 to 30 with active or convalescent COVID-19. CDR3s include the opening cysteine and the closing phenylalanine or tryptophan. The D gene is left open where the match is weak. Size is omitted from some rows. Given values are once, few, many or a class for expanded clones.

j_gene,d_gene,abundance,v_gene,CDR3aa,CDR3nt
TRBJ2-5,.,.,TRBV7-6,CASSSRTLGGGTQYF,TGTGCCAGCAGCTCGAGAACACTAGGAGGAGGGACCCAGTACTTC
TRBJ1-2,TRBD1,few,TRBV5-5,CASSYGTGGTF,TGTGCCAGCAGCTACGGGACAGGCGGAACCTTC
TRBJ2-2,.,.,TRBV11-2,CASSLAGSVTVSIGELFF,TGTGCCAGCAGCTTAGCCGGTAGCGTAACCGTTTCTATCGGGGAGCTGTTTTTT
TRBJ1-4,TRBD1,.,TRBV18,CASSPGQVNEKLFF,TGTGCCAGCTCACCAGGACAGGTCAATGAAAAACTGTTTTTT
TRBJ1-5,TRBD1,.,TRBV11-2,CASSSGQGGNQPQHF,TGTGCCAGCAGCTCAGGACAGGGAGGCAATCAGCCCCAGCATTTT
TRBJ1-1,TRBD1,.,TRBV28,CASSLPRAGGRTEAFF,TGTGCCAGCAGCCTGCCCAGGGCAGGGGGCAGAACTGAAGCTTTCTTT
TRBJ1-1,.,.,TRBV7-8,CASSPPGWAGFTEAFF,TGTGCCAGCAGCCCCCCGGGTTGGGCAGGGTTCACTGAAGCTTTCTTT
TRBJ1-5,.,.,TRBV2,CASSPGEGNQPQHF,TGTGCCAGCAGCCCTGGGGAGGGGAATCAGCCCCAGCATTTT
TRBJ2-3,.,.,TRBV29-1,CSASPSATDTQYF,TGCAGCGCTAGCCCCAGCGCCACAGATACGCAGTATTTT
TRBJ2-3,TRBD2,.,TRBV27,CASSIQREPTDTQYF,TGTGCCAGCAGTATCCAGCGGGAGCCCACAGATACGCAGTATTTT
TRBJ1-5,TRBD1,.,TRBV10-3,CAISGRDRGIGQPQHF,TGTGCCATCAGTGGGAGGGACAGGGGAATTGGCCAGCCCCAGCATTTT
TRBJ2-4,.,.,TRBV29-1,CSVGFRGNIQYF,TGCAGCGTTGGTTTTCGGGGGAACATTCAGTACTTC
TRBJ1-1,TRBD1,.,TRBV4-1,CASSQDPTGGVGTEAFF,TGCGCCAGCAGCCAAGATCCGACAGGGGGCGTGGGGACTGAAGCTTTCTTT
TRBJ1-2,.,.,TRBV6-5,CATLRSSGTDYTF,TGTGCCACCCTACGGTCATCAGGGACTGACTACACCTTC
TRBJ1-5,.,.,TRBV29-1,CSVGGSNQPQHF,TGCAGCGTTGGAGGTTCCAATCAGCCCCAGCATTTT
TRBJ1-1,TRBD1,.,TRBV5-5,CASRFGSGGFTEAFF,TGTGCCAGCAGGTTCGGATCAGGGGGTTTCACTGAAGCTTTCTTT
TRBJ1-2,TRBD1,few,TRBV12-3/TRBV12-4,CASRTGTVYGYTF,TGTGCCAGCAGGACAGGGACGGTTTATGGCTACACCTTC
TRBJ2-7,.,.,TRBV18,CASSPLETGLEQYF,TGTGCCAGCTCACCTTTGGAGACAGGACTCGAGCAGTACTTC
TRBJ2-3,.,.,TRBV9,CASSVRQALRYF,TGTGCCAGCAGCGTAAGGCAGGCCTTGCGGTATTTT
TRBJ1-5,.,.,TRBV11-3,CASSLEKGSQPQHF,TGTGCCAGCAGCTTAGAAAAGGGGTCTCAGCCCCAGCATTTT
TRBJ1-3,.,.,TRBV2,CASSDVEDEASSGNTIYF,TGTGCCAGCAGTGATGTAGAAGACGAGGCCAGCTCTGGAAACACCATATATTTT